A selection of T cell receptor beta chains follows, all from one sample in a study of blood T cells in healthy people across ages. TCRdb reprocessed the 5' RACE reads via MiXCR and lists one record per CDR3 protein. The data show some 1.6 million distinct CDR3 sequences, roughly 32% seen once. The sequenced sample was blood. These receptor sequences come from a young woman in good health. Both conserved end residues are part of each CDR3. The D gene is left open where the match is weak. Size is stated for part of the rows, as once, few or many counts, or as a class when the clone is expanded.

j_call clone_size v_call d_call cdr3_nt cdr3_aa
TRBJ2-3 - TRBV15 - TGTGCCACCAGCAGTGGAGGGAGCTCGGTAGATACGCAGTATTTT CATSSGGSSVDTQYF
TRBJ2-7 - TRBV7-2 TRBD2 TGTGCCAGCAGCAGGACTAGCGACTACGAGCAGTACTTC CASSRTSDYEQYF
TRBJ2-7 - TRBV20-1 - TGCAGTGCCCCCCGAGGGGGGGGCACGGCCTACGAGCAGTACTTC CSAPRGGGTAYEQYF
TRBJ2-5 - TRBV5-1 - TGCGCCAGCGAACCGGGACACGAAGAGACCCAGTACTTC CASEPGHEETQYF
TRBJ2-1 few TRBV6-5 - TGTGCCAGCAGTTACTCGATGGCAGGGCGCCAAGAGACCCAGTTCTTC CASSYSMAGRQETQFF
TRBJ1-1 few TRBV6-6 - TGTGCCTGCCGGGCGGGGGATCACACTGAAGCTTTCTTT CACRAGDHTEAFF
TRBJ1-5 - TRBV20-1 - TGCAGTGCTAGAAGTACAGAGTATAGCAATCAGCCCCAGCATTTT CSARSTEYSNQPQHF
TRBJ2-1 - TRBV9 - TGTGCCAGCAGCCCGGGACCACCTAACAATGAGCAGTTCTTC CASSPGPPNNEQFF
TRBJ2-7 - TRBV9 TRBD2 TGTGCCAGCAGGTCCGATTTACGGGTAGCGGGACCCTACGAGCAGTACTTC CASRSDLRVAGPYEQYF
TRBJ2-1 - TRBV11-1 TRBD2 TGTGCCAGCAGCTCACGGACTAGTCTAAATGAGCAGTTCTTC CASSSRTSLNEQFF
TRBJ1-1 once TRBV4-1 - TGCGCCAGCAGCCAAGAACATGCCAACACTGAAGCTTTCTTT CASSQEHANTEAFF
TRBJ1-5 few TRBV4-1 - TGCGCCAGCAGCCAAATAGGATTGGTGGTGAGCAATCAGCCCCAGCATTTT CASSQIGLVVSNQPQHF
TRBJ2-7 few TRBV5-1 TRBD1 TGCGCCAGCAGACCAGCGAGGGGGCTCCCCTACGAGCAGTACTTC CASRPARGLPYEQYF
TRBJ2-1 - TRBV7-9 TRBD2 TGTGCCAGCAGCCCGCCCTTGGGGGACTACGAGCAGTTCTTC CASSPPLGDYEQFF
TRBJ1-2 few TRBV3-1 - TGTGCCAGCAGCCAAGGGCGAACAGTAGGCTACACCTTC CASSQGRTVGYTF
TRBJ2-1 - TRBV20-1 - TGCAGTGCTAGCTTAAATGCGGGTATGGGTGAGCAGTTCTTC CSASLNAGMGEQFF
TRBJ2-3 - TRBV6-4 TRBD1 TGTGCCAGCAGTGAACAGGGGCCGAAGGATACGCAGTATTTT CASSEQGPKDTQYF
TRBJ2-2 - TRBV7-9 - TGTGCCAGCAGCTTAAGCGTAGCGAACACCGGGGAGCTGTTTTTT CASSLSVANTGELFF
TRBJ2-7 - TRBV5-1 TRBD2 TGCGCCAGCAGCTTGGGTCAAGTAGCGGGCGAGCAGTACTTC CASSLGQVAGEQYF
TRBJ2-7 many TRBV7-9 TRBD1 TGTGCCAGCAGTCCCCAGCTCGACAGGGACTCCTACGAGCAGTACTTC CASSPQLDRDSYEQYF
TRBJ1-1 - TRBV6-2/TRBV6-3 - TGTGCCAGCACCCACTTCTGGAGCGAAACCGACGAGAACACTGAAGCTTTCTTT CASTHFWSETDENTEAFF
TRBJ2-1 - TRBV5-1 TRBD1 TGCGCCAGCAGCTTGGGACAGGGAAGTAGTAGTGAGCAGTTCTTC CASSLGQGSSSEQFF
TRBJ1-1 once TRBV29-1 - TGCAGCGTTGGGACAGTCCGCTCCCAGAACACTGAAGCTTTCTTT CSVGTVRSQNTEAFF
TRBJ2-7 - TRBV5-6 - TGTGCCAGCAGTCTTGGACAGTGGGAGGCCCAGTACTTC CASSLGQWEAQYF
TRBJ1-5 many TRBV7-9 - TGTGCCAGCAGTTCCGGTAGCAATCAGCCCCAGCATTTT CASSSGSNQPQHF
TRBJ2-7 - TRBV11-2 - TGTGCCAGCAGCTTAGATAGGGCAGGAGCCTACGAGCAGTACTTC CASSLDRAGAYEQYF
TRBJ2-5 - TRBV11-1 TRBD2 TGTGCCAGCAGCTTAGCGCTGGCTAGCGGGAGACAAGAGACCCAGTACTTC CASSLALASGRQETQYF
TRBJ2-2 - TRBV7-6 TRBD1 TGTGCCAGCGGCTTAGCCGACAGGGGATACACCGGGGAGCTGTTTTTT CASGLADRGYTGELFF
TRBJ1-2 few TRBV6-5 TRBD1 TGTGCCACCACACCCTCGACAGGGGAAAGGGGCCTTGGCTACACCTTC CATTPSTGERGLGYTF
TRBJ2-4 - TRBV7-9 - TGTGCCAGCAGCGCTGGGACACCCCGAGGAAACATTCAGTACTTC CASSAGTPRGNIQYF
TRBJ1-5 - TRBV30 TRBD1 TGTGCCTGGAGTGAACCGACCGGGACAGGCAATCAGCCCCAGCATTTT CAWSEPTGTGNQPQHF
TRBJ2-5 - TRBV5-1 - TGCGCCAGCAGCTGGCCCCCGGACAGACCGGCCCAAGAGACCCAGTACTTC CASSWPPDRPAQETQYF
TRBJ2-7 - TRBV7-9 TRBD1 TGTGCCAGCAGCCCCGACAGGGGGTGGGAGCAGTACTTC CASSPDRGWEQYF
TRBJ2-3 - TRBV6-1 - TGTGCCAGCAGAGGACTCCCGGACGGCACAGATACGCAGTATTTT CASRGLPDGTDTQYF
TRBJ1-6 few TRBV6-5 - TGTGCCAGCAGCCGGGGAGGCACCTATAATTCACCCCTCCACTTT CASSRGGTYNSPLHF
TRBJ1-2 - TRBV20-1 - TGCAGTGCCACACAGGGACTGCTCTATGGCTACACCTTC CSATQGLLYGYTF
TRBJ1-1 - TRBV16 - TGTGCCAGCAGCCAATCGACGGTGAACACTGAAGCTTTCTTT CASSQSTVNTEAFF
TRBJ1-5 few TRBV7-8 TRBD1 TGTGCCAGCAGCTCAATACCGGGACAGGGTACCCAGGAGCCCCAGCATTTT CASSSIPGQGTQEPQHF
TRBJ1-2 - TRBV29-1 - TGCAGCGTTGTGAGAGGGGCCCTTGGTTATGGCTACACCTTC CSVVRGALGYGYTF
TRBJ2-3 - TRBV6-2/TRBV6-3 TRBD2 TGTGCCAGCAGTTACGGCGGGAGAAACGCAGATACGCAGTATTTT CASSYGGRNADTQYF
TRBJ2-7 - TRBV18 - TGTGCCAGCTCACCCACCGGGACATCCCACGAGCAGTACTTC CASSPTGTSHEQYF